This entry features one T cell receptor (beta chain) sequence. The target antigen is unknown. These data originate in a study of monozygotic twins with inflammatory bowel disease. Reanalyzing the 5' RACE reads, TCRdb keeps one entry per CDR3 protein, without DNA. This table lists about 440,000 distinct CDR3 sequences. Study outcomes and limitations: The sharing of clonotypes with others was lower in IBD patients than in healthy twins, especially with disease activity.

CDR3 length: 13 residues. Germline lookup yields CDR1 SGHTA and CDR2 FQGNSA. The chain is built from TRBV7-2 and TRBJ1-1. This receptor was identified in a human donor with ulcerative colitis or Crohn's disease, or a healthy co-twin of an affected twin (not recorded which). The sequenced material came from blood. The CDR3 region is CASSLAMNTEAFF.